The subject of this entry is one T cell receptor (beta chain). These data come from a study of cytomegalovirus exposure and HLA in healthy donors. Germline assignment: CDR1 MNHEY and CDR2 SMNVEV (reference sequence). V was shortened by 6 bases and J by 6 bases, with 15 bases between the two germline ends. The CDR3 has 14 residues. Researchers ran the PCR with 60 Vbeta and 13 Jbeta primers. Sequenced by immunoSEQ multiplex PCR; TCRdb stores in-frame clones only, minus some. The sample includes roughly 180,000 clones, approximately 88% of them seen just once. This TCR was sampled from a boy aged 5 to 17 in good health and CMV-seronegative. This sequence joins TRBV27 and TRBJ1-5, with D tentatively TRBD1 (5 bases). The material sequenced was PBMCs. The CDR3 here is CASSRGGTGQPQHF. The CDR3 DNA sequence: TGTGCCAGCAGCCGGGGGGGAACGGGTCAGCCCCAGCATTTT.